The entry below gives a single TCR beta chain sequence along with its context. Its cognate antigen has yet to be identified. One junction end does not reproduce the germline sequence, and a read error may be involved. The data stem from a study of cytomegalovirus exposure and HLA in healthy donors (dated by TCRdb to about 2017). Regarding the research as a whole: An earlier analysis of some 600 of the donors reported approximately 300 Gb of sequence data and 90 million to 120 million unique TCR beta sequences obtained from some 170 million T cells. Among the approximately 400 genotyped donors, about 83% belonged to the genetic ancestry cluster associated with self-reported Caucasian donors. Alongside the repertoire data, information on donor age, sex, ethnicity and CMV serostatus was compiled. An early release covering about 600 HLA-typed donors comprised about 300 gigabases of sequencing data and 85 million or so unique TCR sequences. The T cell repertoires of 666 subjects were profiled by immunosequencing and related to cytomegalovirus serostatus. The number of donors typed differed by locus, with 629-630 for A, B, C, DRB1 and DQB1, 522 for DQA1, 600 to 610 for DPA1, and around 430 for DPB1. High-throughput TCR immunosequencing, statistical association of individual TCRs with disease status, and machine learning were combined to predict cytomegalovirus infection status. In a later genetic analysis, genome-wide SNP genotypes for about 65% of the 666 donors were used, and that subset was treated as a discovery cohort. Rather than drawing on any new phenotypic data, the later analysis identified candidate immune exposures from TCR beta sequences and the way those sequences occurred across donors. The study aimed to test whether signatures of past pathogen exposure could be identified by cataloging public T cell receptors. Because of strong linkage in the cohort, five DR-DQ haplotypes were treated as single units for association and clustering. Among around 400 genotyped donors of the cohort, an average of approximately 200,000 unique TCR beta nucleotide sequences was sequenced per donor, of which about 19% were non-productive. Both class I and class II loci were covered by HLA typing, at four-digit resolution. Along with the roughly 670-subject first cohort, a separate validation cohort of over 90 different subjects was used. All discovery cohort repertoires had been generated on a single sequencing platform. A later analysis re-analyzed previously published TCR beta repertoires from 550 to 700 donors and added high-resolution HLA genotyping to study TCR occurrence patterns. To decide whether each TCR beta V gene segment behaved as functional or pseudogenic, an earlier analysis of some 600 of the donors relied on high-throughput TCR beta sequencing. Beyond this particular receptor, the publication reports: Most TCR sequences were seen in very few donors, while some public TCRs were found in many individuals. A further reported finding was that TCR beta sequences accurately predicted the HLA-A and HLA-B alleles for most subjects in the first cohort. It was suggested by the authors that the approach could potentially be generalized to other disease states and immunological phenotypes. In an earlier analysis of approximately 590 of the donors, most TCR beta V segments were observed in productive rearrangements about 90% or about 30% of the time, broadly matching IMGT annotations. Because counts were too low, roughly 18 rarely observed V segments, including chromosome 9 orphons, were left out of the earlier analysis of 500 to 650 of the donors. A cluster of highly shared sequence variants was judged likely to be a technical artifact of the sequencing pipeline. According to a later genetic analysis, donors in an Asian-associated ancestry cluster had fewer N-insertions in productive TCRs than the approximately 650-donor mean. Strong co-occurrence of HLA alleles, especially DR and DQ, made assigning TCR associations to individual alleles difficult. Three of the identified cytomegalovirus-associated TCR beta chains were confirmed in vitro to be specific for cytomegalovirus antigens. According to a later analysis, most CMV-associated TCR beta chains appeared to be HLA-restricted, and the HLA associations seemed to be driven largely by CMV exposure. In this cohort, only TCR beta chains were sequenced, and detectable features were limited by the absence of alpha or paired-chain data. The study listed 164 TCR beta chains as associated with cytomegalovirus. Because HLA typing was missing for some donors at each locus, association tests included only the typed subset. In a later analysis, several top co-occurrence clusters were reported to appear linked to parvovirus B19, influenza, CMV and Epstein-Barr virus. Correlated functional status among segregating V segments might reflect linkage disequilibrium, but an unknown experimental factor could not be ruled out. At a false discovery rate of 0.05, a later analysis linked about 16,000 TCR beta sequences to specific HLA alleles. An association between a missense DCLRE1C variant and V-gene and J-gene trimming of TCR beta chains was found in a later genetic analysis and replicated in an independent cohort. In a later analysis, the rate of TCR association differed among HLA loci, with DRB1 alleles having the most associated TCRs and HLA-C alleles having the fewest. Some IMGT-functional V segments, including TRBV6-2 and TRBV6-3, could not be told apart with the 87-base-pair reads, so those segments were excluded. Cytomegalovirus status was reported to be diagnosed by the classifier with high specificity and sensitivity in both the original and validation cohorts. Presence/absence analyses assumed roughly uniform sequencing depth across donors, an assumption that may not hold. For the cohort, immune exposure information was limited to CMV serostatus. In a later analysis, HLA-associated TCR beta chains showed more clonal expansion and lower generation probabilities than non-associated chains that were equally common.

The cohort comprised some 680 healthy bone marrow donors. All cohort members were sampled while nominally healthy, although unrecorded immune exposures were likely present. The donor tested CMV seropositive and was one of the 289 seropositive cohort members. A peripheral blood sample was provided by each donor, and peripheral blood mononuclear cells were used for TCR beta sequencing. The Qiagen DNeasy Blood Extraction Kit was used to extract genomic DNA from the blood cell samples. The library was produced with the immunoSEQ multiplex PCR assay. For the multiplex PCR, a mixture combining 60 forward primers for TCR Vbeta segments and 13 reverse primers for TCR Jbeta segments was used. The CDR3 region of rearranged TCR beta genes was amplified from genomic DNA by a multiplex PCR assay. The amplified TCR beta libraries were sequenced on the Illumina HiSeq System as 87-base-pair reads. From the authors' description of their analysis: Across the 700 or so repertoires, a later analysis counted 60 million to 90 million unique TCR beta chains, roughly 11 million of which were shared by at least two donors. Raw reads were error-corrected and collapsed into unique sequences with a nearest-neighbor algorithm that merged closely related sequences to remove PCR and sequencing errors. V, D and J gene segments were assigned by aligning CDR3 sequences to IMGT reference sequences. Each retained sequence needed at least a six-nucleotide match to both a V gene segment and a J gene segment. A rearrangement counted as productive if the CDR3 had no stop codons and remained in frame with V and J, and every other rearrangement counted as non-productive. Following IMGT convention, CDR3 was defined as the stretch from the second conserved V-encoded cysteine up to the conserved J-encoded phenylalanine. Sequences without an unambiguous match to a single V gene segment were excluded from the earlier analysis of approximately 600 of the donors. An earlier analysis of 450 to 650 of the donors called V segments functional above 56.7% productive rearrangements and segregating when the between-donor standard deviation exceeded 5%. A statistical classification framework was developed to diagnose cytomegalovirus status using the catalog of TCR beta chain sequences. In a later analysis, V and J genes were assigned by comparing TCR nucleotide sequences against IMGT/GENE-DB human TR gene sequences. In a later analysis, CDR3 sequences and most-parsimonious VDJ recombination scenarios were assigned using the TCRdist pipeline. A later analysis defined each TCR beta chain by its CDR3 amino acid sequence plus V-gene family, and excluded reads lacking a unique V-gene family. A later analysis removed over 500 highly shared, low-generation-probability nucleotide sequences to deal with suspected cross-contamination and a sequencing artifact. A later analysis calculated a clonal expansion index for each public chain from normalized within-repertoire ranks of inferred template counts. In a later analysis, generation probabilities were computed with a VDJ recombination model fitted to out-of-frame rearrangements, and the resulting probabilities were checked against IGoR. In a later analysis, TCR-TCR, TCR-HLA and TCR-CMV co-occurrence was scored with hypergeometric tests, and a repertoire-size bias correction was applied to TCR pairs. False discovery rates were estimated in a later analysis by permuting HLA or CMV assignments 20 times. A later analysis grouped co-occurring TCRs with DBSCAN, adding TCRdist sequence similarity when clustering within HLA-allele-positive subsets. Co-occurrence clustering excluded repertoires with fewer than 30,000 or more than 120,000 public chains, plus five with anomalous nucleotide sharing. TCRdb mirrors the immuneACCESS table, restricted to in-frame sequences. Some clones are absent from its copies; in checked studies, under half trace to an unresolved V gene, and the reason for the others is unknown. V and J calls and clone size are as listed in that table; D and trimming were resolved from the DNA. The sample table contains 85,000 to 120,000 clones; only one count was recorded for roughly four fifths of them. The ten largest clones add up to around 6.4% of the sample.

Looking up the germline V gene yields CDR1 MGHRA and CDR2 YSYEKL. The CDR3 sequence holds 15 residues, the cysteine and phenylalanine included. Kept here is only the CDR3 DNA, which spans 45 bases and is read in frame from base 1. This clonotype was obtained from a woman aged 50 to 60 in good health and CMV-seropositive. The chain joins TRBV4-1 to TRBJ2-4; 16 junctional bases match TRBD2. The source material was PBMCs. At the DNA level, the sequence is TGCGCCAGCAGCATTCCCGGGACTAGCGGGGGGGCCACGCACTTC. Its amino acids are CASSIPGTSGGATHF.